These T cell receptor beta chains were read from a single sample in a study of cytomegalovirus exposure and HLA in healthy donors. Assay: immunoSEQ multiplex PCR; the TCRdb copy retains only in-frame clones and omits some. In the table there are more than 50,000 clones, over 60% of which are singletons. Sequences were obtained from PBMCs. The receptors originated from a man aged 50 to 59 in good health and CMV-seropositive. Each CDR3 is given without its conserved first and last residue.

TRBJ1-1 | 17 | TRBV5-1 | ASSSAPRRDRGLGTEAF
TRBJ2-7 | 10 | TRBV2 | ASSEPRGPRY
TRBJ2-7 | 13 | TRBV19 | ASSIDDRGLYEQY
TRBJ1-3 | 13 | TRBV30 | AWSRQGADGNTIY
TRBJ1-5 | 12 | TRBV19 | ASRAGISNQPQH
TRBJ2-1 | 12 | TRBV5-4 | ASSRLAGGNEQF
TRBJ1-1 | 11 | TRBV7-9 | ASIETGNTEAF
TRBJ1-5 | 13 | TRBV6-1 | ASSETGGVGQPQH
TRBJ1-4 | 11 | TRBV27 | ASGLGGDGELF
TRBJ1-1 | 13 | TRBV2 | ASSEEGQAGTEAF
TRBJ2-1 | 10 | TRBV30 | AWRSTYNEQF
TRBJ2-3 | 10 | TRBV7-9 | ASSPSTDTQY
TRBJ2-7 | 12 | TRBV10-2 | ASRTLGSADEQY
TRBJ2-1 | 12 | TRBV11-2 | ASRGQGAPNEQF
TRBJ2-3 | 13 | TRBV7-2 | ASSLGDRGWNTQY
TRBJ2-5 | 13 | TRBV6-5 | ASSQTPGAGETQY
TRBJ1-1 | 11 | TRBV4-1 | ASSQGFQVEAF
TRBJ1-5 | 12 | TRBV7-9 | ASTPAASNQPQH
TRBJ2-1 | 12 | TRBV10-1 | ASSPSGSYNEQF
TRBJ2-7 | 12 | TRBV11-2 | ASMVTSGTYEQY
TRBJ2-3 | 14 | TRBV5-6 | ASSLKGERATDTQY
TRBJ2-6 | 13 | TRBV30 | AWSVRGGTHNVLT